The 25 T cell receptor beta chains listed next were all sequenced from one sample in a study of regulatory T cells in long-lasting Graves disease. CDR3 regions were amplified by Arm-PCR using iRepertoire HTBI primers to build TCR beta libraries. TCRdb called the multiplex PCR reads again in MiXCR, with one record for every CDR3 protein. This sample has around 300,000 distinct CDR3 sequences, with 22% found just once. Specified time point: persistent/refractory GD, antithyroid drugs over 5 years with positive TRAb. There was RNA extracted from PBMCs, and the TCR library was made from it. Specimen: peripheral blood mononuclear cells (PBMCs), collected when the disease was refractory, from a patient treated with antithyroid drugs. The receptor set was obtained from a female donor with Graves disease.

The chain joins TRBV10-3 to TRBJ2-5; TRBD1 matches at 9 bases. The V gene's germline CDR1 is ENHRY and CDR2 SYGVKD. With V trimmed by 6 bases and J by 1 base, 6 bases remained unmatched. The CDR3 sequence is 15 residues long. CDR3 loop: CAISQDRGGQETQYF. Written as DNA, the CDR3 is TGTGCCATCAGCCAGGACAGGGGAGGCCAAGAGACCCAGTACTTC.

This clonotype has only a few counts. This chain joins TRBV29-1 and TRBJ2-7; 9 bases map to TRBD1. Losses at the gene ends were 6 bases for V and 4 bases for J; bases not matched to a gene: 7. In germline, CDR1 is SQVTM, CDR2 ANQGSEA. This CDR3 has 13 amino acids. The CDR3 DNA is TGCAGCGTGGATACAGGGGGCGCTTACGAGCAGTACTTC. It specifies CSVDTGGAYEQYF.

The CDR3 protein is CASSLHTGPSGEAFF. In DNA, the CDR3 is TGTGCCAGCAGCCTCCATACCGGGCCCTCGGGTGAAGCTTTCTTT. V and J are TRBV7-9 and TRBJ1-1; no reliable D call. The CDR3 extends over 15 amino acids. Germline V gene data show CDR1 as SEHNR and CDR2 as FQNEAQ (reference sequence). Trimming stripped 5 bases from V and 7 bases from J, with 20 bases between.

At least ten counts were recorded for this clonotype. The chain is built from TRBV5-5 and TRBJ1-2; 11 nucleotides align to TRBD1. V shed 4 bases and J 8 bases; nucleotides not matched to a gene: 4. Germline CDR1 is SGHKS and CDR2 is YYEKEE (reference sequence). This CDR3 comprises 13 residues. For the CDR3, the DNA is TGTGCCAGCAGCCTGGGACAGGGGGGAGGCTACACCTTC. Translation: CASSLGQGGGYTF.

This clonotype was recorded a few times. The chain is built from TRBV25-1 and TRBJ2-7; D is perhaps TRBD2 (6 bases). The CDR3 consists of 14 residues. Germline V lookup: CDR1 MGHDK, CDR2 SYGVNS. Trimming removed 6 bases from V and 5 bases from J, with 17 bases in between. As DNA, the CDR3 is TGTGCCAGCAGCTTCGGGGAGGTGAGCCACGAGCAGTACTTC. It encodes CASSFGEVSHEQYF.

This chain connects TRBV7-2 to TRBJ2-1; D may be TRBD2 (5 bases). Germline CDR1 SGHTA, CDR2 FQGNSA. The CDR3 covers 17 residues. Trimming cost V 1 base and J 9 bases, with 22 bases left between them. The CDR3 nucleotides are TGTGCCAGCAGCTTAGTAGTAAGAGGGAGTTTGGACTCTGAGCAGTTCTTC. It translates to CASSLVVRGSLDSEQFF.

V usage is TRBV20-1 and J usage is TRBJ2-1; TRBD2 matches at 8 bases. Germline CDR1 is DFQATT and CDR2 is SNEGSKA (reference sequence). This CDR3 comprises 14 residues. The V gene end was trimmed by 5 bases and the J gene end by 6 bases; junction bases not matched to a gene: 9. The CDR3 DNA reads TGCAGTGCTCGCCCAGCGGGAGTGCGCAATGAGCAGTTCTTC. Translation gives CSARPAGVRNEQFF.

In DNA, the CDR3 is TGTGCCAGCTCACCAGCCAACAGCCGGAACACCGGGGAGCTGTTTTTT. Protein: CASSPANSRNTGELFF. The gene calls are TRBV18 and TRBJ2-2, with D unclear. The V end was cut by 2 bases, the J end by 1 base, with 11 bases between. This CDR3 contains 16 residues. Germline V CDR1 and CDR2: KGHSH, LQKENI.

The V and J genes are TRBV7-2 and TRBJ1-2, with 7 bases aligning to TRBD1. The CDR3 covers 16 residues. Germline lookup yields CDR1 SGHTA and CDR2 FQGNSA. J lost 4 bases, V lost 4 bases, and 12 bases had no gene match. This CDR3 reads CASSSTTEGATYGYTF. The CDR3 DNA reads TGTGCCAGCAGCTCGACCACCGAGGGGGCGACCTATGGCTACACCTTC. Looking up the rest from reference TRBV7-2 and TRBJ1-2 gives the full variable domain: GAGVSQSPSNKVTEKGKDVELRCDPISGHTALYWYRQSLGQGLEFLIYFQGNSAPDKSGLPSDRFSAERTGGSVSTLTIQRTQQEDSAVYLCASSSTTEGATYGYTFGSGTRLTVV.

This clonotype was counted only a few times. The rearrangement joins TRBV6-2 or TRBV6-3 to TRBJ1-2, with D possibly matching TRBD1 (6 bases). Germline CDR1 and CDR2: MNHEY and SVGEGT. V was pared by 2 bases and J by 2 bases, with 12 bases between. The CDR3 sequence is 15 residues long. CDR3 region: CASSYARGPNYGYTF. As DNA, the CDR3 is TGTGCCAGCAGTTACGCCAGGGGACCAAACTATGGCTACACCTTC.

The V call is TRBV27, the J call TRBJ1-1; the match to TRBD1 covers 7 bases. Looked up from germline, CDR1 is MNHEY and CDR2 is SMNVEV (reference sequence). This CDR3 has 16 residues. V gave up 0 bases and J gave up 1 base; unmatched junction bases: 5. The CDR3 bases are TGTGCCAGCAGTTTATCAGGGGGCTTCAGGAACACTGAAGCTTTCTTT. Amino acids: CASSLSGGFRNTEAFF.

V is TRBV9 and J is TRBJ1-1; no definite D call. The germline gives CDR1 SGDLS, CDR2 YYNGEE. This CDR3 region has 15 residues. The V gene lost 0 bases and the J gene lost 0 bases, with 9 bases spanning the gap. The CDR3 coding sequence is TGTGCCAGCAGCGTAGTCGAGAATATGAACACTGAAGCTTTCTTT. Translation: CASSVVENMNTEAFF.

Only a few counts were recorded for this clonotype. The J gene is TRBJ2-4, the V gene TRBV7-2; D remains ambiguous. Germline loops: CDR1 SGHTA, CDR2 FQGNSA. The CDR3 contains 13 residues. CDR3 sequence reads: CAPLGRPPNIQYF. The CDR3, as DNA: TGTGCTCCCCTAGGTCGGCCTCCAAACATTCAGTACTTC. The full variable domain, rest sourced from reference TRBV7-2 and TRBJ2-4, is GAGVSQSPSNKVTEKGKDVELRCDPISGHTALYWYRQSLGQGLEFLIYFQGNSAPDKSGLPSDRFSAERTGGSVSTLTIQRTQQEDSAVYLCAPLGRPPNIQYFGAGTRLSVL.

This clonotype was detected ten times or more. The chain joins TRBV29-1 to TRBJ1-1; D ambiguous. This CDR3 is 12 amino acids long. Germline CDR1 SQVTM, CDR2 ANQGSEA. Trimming shortened V by 3 bases and J by 1 base, and 6 bases separated the two germline ends. The CDR3 here is CSVETANTEAFF. The CDR3 nucleotides read TGCAGCGTTGAGACGGCGAACACTGAAGCTTTCTTT.

The chain recombines TRBV27 with TRBJ2-7, with 9 bases identical to TRBD2. Per the germline V gene, CDR1 is MNHEY and CDR2 is SMNVEV (reference sequence). J was trimmed by 2 bases and V by 1 base; bases with no gene match: 12. This CDR3 has 18 residues. The CDR3 nucleotides are TGTGCCAGCAGTTTATTCCCGCCGACTAGCGGAACGACCTACGAGCAGTACTTC. It specifies CASSLFPPTSGTTYEQYF.

This clonotype has a handful of counts. The chain combines TRBV4-3 with TRBJ2-4; no clear D. Germline values: CDR1 LGHNA, CDR2 YSLEER. The V end was cut by 0 bases, the J end by 6 bases, with 9 bases between. The CDR3 totals 14 residues. CDR3 sequence reads: CASSQDPEVNIQYF. The CDR3 coding sequence is TGCGCCAGCAGCCAAGATCCCGAAGTAAACATTCAGTACTTC.

The J gene is TRBJ2-7, the V gene TRBV20-1, with TRBD1 identical over 7 bases. The V segment lost 0 bases and the J segment 3 bases; nucleotides outside the gene matches: 5. Per the germline V gene, CDR1 is DFQATT and CDR2 is SNEGSKA (reference sequence). This CDR3 has 14 amino acids. CDR3 coding DNA: TGCAGTGCTAGAGATCGGGACAGCCTCTACGAGCAGTACTTC. It codes for CSARDRDSLYEQYF.

A note on this clonotype: It may be a read error: a sequence one base away is much more abundant. The chain couples TRBV12-3 or TRBV12-4 to TRBJ1-2; 7 bases fit TRBD1. CDR3 length: 13 residues. The CDR3 loop reads CTSERQGGDGYTF. CDR3 bases: TGTACCAGCGAAAGGCAGGGGGGGGATGGCTACACCTTC.

A word on this clonotype: This may be a read error, as it is one base from a much larger clone. The chain has TRBV11-3 and TRBJ2-5, with 7 positions matching TRBD1. This CDR3 is 13 amino acids long. CDR1 SGHNT and CDR2 YENEEA come from the germline V gene. The CDR3 coding sequence is TGTACCAGCAGCTTGACAGGGTTTGAGACCCAGTACTTC. Protein: CTSSLTGFETQYF.

Comment on this clonotype: A much larger clonotype is one base distant, so this may be a read error. The chain has TRBV6-1 and TRBJ2-5, with 8 bases matching TRBD2. The CDR3 spans 16 residues. J was trimmed by 4 bases and V by 7 bases; bases with no gene match: 14. Per germline, CDR1 MNHNS and CDR2 SASEGT. Written as DNA, the CDR3 is TGTGCCAGCAACGGCGATCTCGTAAGCGGGGGAGAGACCCAGTACTTC. This encodes CASNGDLVSGGETQYF.

This clonotype has at least ten counts. The CDR3 nucleotides are TGCAGTGCTAGAGACGGGACAGGGGGCCGATTTGAAGCTTTCTTT. It yields the protein CSARDGTGGRFEAFF. The chain employs TRBV20-1 and TRBJ1-1, with 12 bases that match TRBD1. Germline trimming cut 0 bases from V and 7 bases from J; bases unmatched to any gene: 6. The V gene's germline CDR1 is DFQATT and CDR2 SNEGSKA (reference sequence). The CDR3 contains 15 residues.

CDR3: CATSGPTEAFF. The CDR3 coding sequence is TGTGCCACCTCAGGGCCCACAGAAGCTTTCTTT. J is TRBJ1-1 and V is TRBV27; possible D gene TRBD1, 5 bases. V was trimmed by 10 bases and J by 8 bases, leaving 14 bases between them. This CDR3 is built from 11 residues. The germline gives CDR1 MNHEY, CDR2 SMNVEV (reference sequence).

The genes are TRBV20-1 and TRBJ2-5, with unresolved D. V was shortened by 7 bases and J by 4 bases, with 10 bases between the two germline ends. Germline V gene lookup returns CDR1 DFQATT and CDR2 SNEGSKA (reference sequence). This CDR3 comprises 11 residues. The CDR3 is CSGGLIETQYF. In nucleotides, the CDR3 is TGCAGTGGTGGGCTAATAGAGACCCAGTACTTC.

This clonotype was counted ten times or more. V and J are TRBV12-3 or TRBV12-4 and TRBJ1-2; a weak D match, TRBD1 (5 bases). V was shortened by 6 bases and J by 8 bases, with 16 bases between the two germline ends. CDR3 length equals 13 residues. The CDR3 spells CASRGRAQWGYTF. Written as DNA, the CDR3 is TGTGCCAGCAGGGGACGGGCCCAGTGGGGCTACACCTTC.

In its sample, this clonotype was seen a few times. The chain uses TRBV20-1 and TRBJ2-7, with D possibly being TRBD2 (6 bases). This CDR3 region has 12 residues. Looked up from germline, CDR1 is DFQATT and CDR2 is SNEGSKA (reference sequence). Between the trimmed V and J ends, which lost 3 bases and 4 bases, there was a span of 10 bases. CDR3 region: CSASSGVYEQYF. The CDR3 DNA is TGCAGTGCTAGTTCGGGAGTTTACGAGCAGTACTTC.